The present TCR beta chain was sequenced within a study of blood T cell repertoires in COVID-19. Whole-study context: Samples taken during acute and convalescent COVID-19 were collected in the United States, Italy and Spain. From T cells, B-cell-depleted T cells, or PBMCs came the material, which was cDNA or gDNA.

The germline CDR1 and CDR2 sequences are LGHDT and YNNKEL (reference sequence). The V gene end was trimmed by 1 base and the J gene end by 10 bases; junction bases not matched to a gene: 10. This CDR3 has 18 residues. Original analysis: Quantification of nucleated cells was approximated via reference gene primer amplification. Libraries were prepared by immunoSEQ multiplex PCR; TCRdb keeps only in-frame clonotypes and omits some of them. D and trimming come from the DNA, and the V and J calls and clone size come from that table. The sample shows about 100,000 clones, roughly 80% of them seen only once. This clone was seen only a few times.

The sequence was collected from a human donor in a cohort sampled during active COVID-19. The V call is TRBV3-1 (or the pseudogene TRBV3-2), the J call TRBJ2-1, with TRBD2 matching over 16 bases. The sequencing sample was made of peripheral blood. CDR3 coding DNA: TGTGCCAGCAGCCAAGTGGGGACTAGCGGGAGGGCCCTCGGGGAGCAGTTCTTC. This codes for CASSQVGTSGRALGEQFF.